The rows below give T cell receptor beta chains drawn from one sample of a study of CD8 T cells in Susac syndrome. TCRdb independently ran MiXCR on the immunoSEQ multiplex PCR reads; one entry per CDR3 protein. The sample has over 150,000 distinct CDR3 sequences, roughly 94% seen once; the top ten hold approximately 0.099%. Source material: CD4+ T cells from PBMCs. The receptors shown here come from a human donor with Susac syndrome. The CDR3 runs from the conserved cysteine through the conserved F or W. Each record gives: V gene, J gene, clone size, D gene, CDR3 DNA, CDR3 protein. D genes are given only for firm matches. The size of a clone is reported for some rows only, either as once, few or many, or as a class for expanded clones.

V: TRBV2; J: TRBJ2-1; size: -; D: TRBD1; DNA: TGTGCCAGCAGTGGCCGGGACAGGGGGTTCGATGAGCAGTTCTTC; CDR3: CASSGRDRGFDEQFF
V: TRBV29-1; J: TRBJ2-1; size: -; D: TRBD1; DNA: TGCAGCGGAGGACAGGGGAACTACAATGAGCAGTTCTTC; CDR3: CSGGQGNYNEQFF
V: TRBV7-2; J: TRBJ2-4; size: -; D: -; DNA: TGTGCCAGCAGCTCCGAACCCGGGACTGGCAAAAACATTCAGTACTTC; CDR3: CASSSEPGTGKNIQYF
V: TRBV28; J: TRBJ2-1; size: -; D: -; DNA: TGTGCCAGCAGAAAAGGACCCCTCTCCTACAATGAGCAGTTCTTC; CDR3: CASRKGPLSYNEQFF
V: TRBV30; J: TRBJ1-1; size: -; D: -; DNA: TGTGCCTGGAGTGTAGGCGGGGGCTGGAACACTGAAGCTTTCTTT; CDR3: CAWSVGGGWNTEAFF
V: TRBV15; J: TRBJ2-3; size: -; D: TRBD2; DNA: TGTGCCACCAGCAGATCCCTGACTAGCGGCACAGATACGCAGTATTTT; CDR3: CATSRSLTSGTDTQYF
V: TRBV24-1; J: TRBJ2-5; size: -; D: TRBD1; DNA: TGTGCCACCAGCGGCCGACAGGGGGATCAAGAGACCCAGTACTTC; CDR3: CATSGRQGDQETQYF
V: TRBV20-1; J: TRBJ1-3; size: -; D: -; DNA: TGCAGTGCTAGTCAACAAAGATCTGGAAACACCATATATTTT; CDR3: CSASQQRSGNTIYF
V: TRBV2; J: TRBJ2-2; size: -; D: -; DNA: TGTGCCAGCAGTGATCACACCGGGGAGCTGTTTTTT; CDR3: CASSDHTGELFF
V: TRBV25-1; J: TRBJ2-2; size: -; D: TRBD1; DNA: TGTGCCAGCAGCGCCCCCACAGGGGCTACTACCGGGGAGCTGTTTTTT; CDR3: CASSAPTGATTGELFF
V: TRBV28; J: TRBJ2-7; size: -; D: -; DNA: TGTGCCAGCAGGGGGCAGATGAGCGATTCCTACGAGCAGTACTTC; CDR3: CASRGQMSDSYEQYF
V: TRBV12-3/TRBV12-4; J: TRBJ1-5; size: -; D: -; DNA: TGTGCCAGCACAGACCGCGACGCAGGGGCGGGATATCAGCCCCAGCATTTT; CDR3: CASTDRDAGAGYQPQHF
V: TRBV12-5; J: TRBJ2-1; size: -; D: -; DNA: TGTGCTAGTGGTTTGGTACGCCGGGCAGGGAGCTCCTACAATGAGCAGTTCTTC; CDR3: CASGLVRRAGSSYNEQFF
V: TRBV12-3/TRBV12-4; J: TRBJ2-7; size: -; D: -; DNA: TGTGCCAGCAGTTTGGCCACTGGAGGGGGCGAACTCTCCTACGAGCAGTACTTC; CDR3: CASSLATGGGELSYEQYF
V: TRBV5-1; J: TRBJ1-2; size: -; D: TRBD1; DNA: TGCGCCAGCAGCTTCCTACCGGGACAGGGTGTGGACGGCTACACCTTC; CDR3: CASSFLPGQGVDGYTF
V: TRBV7-2; J: TRBJ2-5; size: -; D: -; DNA: TGTGCCAGCAGCCTCGGGCGGGCCCAAGAGACCCAGTACTTC; CDR3: CASSLGRAQETQYF
V: TRBV15; J: TRBJ2-7; size: -; D: -; DNA: TGTGCCACCAGCACCCGGACGGGGAACTACGAGCAGTACTTC; CDR3: CATSTRTGNYEQYF
V: TRBV3-1; J: TRBJ2-3; size: -; D: TRBD2; DNA: TGTGCCAGCAGCCGACTAGCGGGGGACACAGATACGCAGTATTTT; CDR3: CASSRLAGDTDTQYF
V: TRBV4-1; J: TRBJ2-7; size: -; D: TRBD1; DNA: TGCGCCAGCAGGGGGGACCAGGGGGACGAGCAGTACTTC; CDR3: CASRGDQGDEQYF
V: TRBV6-2/TRBV6-3; J: TRBJ2-3; size: few; D: TRBD2; DNA: TGTGCCAGCAGTTACACGGGAGGGATTACAGATACGCAGTATTTT; CDR3: CASSYTGGITDTQYF
V: TRBV4-1; J: TRBJ2-7; size: -; D: -; DNA: TGCGCCAGCAGCCAAGATTCGACAGCGTACGAGCAGTACTTC; CDR3: CASSQDSTAYEQYF
V: TRBV4-1; J: TRBJ2-5; size: -; D: -; DNA: TGCGCCAGCAGCCAAGGTGACGTACTTTGGTACCAAGAGACCCAGTACTTC; CDR3: CASSQGDVLWYQETQYF
V: TRBV19; J: TRBJ1-1; size: -; D: -; DNA: TGTGCCAGTAGTACAGGGGAGAACACTGAAGCTTTCTTT; CDR3: CASSTGENTEAFF
V: TRBV2; J: TRBJ2-7; size: once; D: TRBD1; DNA: TGTGCCACCGGACAGGGGGCCATACGAAACTACGAGCAGTACTTC; CDR3: CATGQGAIRNYEQYF
V: TRBV7-9; J: TRBJ2-3; size: -; D: -; DNA: TGTGCCAGCAGCAGTCGGCCCGCAGTCACAGATACGCAGTATTTT; CDR3: CASSSRPAVTDTQYF
V: TRBV9; J: TRBJ2-5; size: few; D: -; DNA: TGTGCCAGCAGCGTAGCTAGCCGGGAGACCCAGTACTTC; CDR3: CASSVASRETQYF
V: TRBV29-1; J: TRBJ2-1; size: -; D: -; DNA: TGCAGCGCCGCAGGTAGCCCAGACTACAATGAGCAGTTCTTC; CDR3: CSAAGSPDYNEQFF
V: TRBV28; J: TRBJ1-2; size: -; D: -; DNA: TGTGCCAGCAGTTTTCGCCCAGGGGCATTGTATGGCTACACCTTC; CDR3: CASSFRPGALYGYTF
V: TRBV7-3; J: TRBJ1-3; size: -; D: -; DNA: TGTGCCAGCAGCTTAACGTTTGGAAACACCATATATTTT; CDR3: CASSLTFGNTIYF
V: TRBV2; J: TRBJ2-1; size: -; D: -; DNA: TGTGCCAGCAGGGCCGGGACACCCCGCTACAATGAGCAGTTCTTC; CDR3: CASRAGTPRYNEQFF
V: TRBV20-1; J: TRBJ1-1; size: -; D: -; DNA: TGCAGTGCTAGAGGTCCGGAGAACACTGAAGCTTTCTTT; CDR3: CSARGPENTEAFF
V: TRBV5-1; J: TRBJ1-2; size: -; D: -; DNA: TGCGCCAGCAGCTTGGCCCGTGAATCTGGCTACACCTTC; CDR3: CASSLARESGYTF
V: TRBV13; J: TRBJ2-1; size: -; D: TRBD2; DNA: TGTGCCAGCAGCTTACATACTAGCGGATCCTACAATGAGCAGTTCTTC; CDR3: CASSLHTSGSYNEQFF
V: TRBV18; J: TRBJ1-2; size: -; D: -; DNA: TGTGCCAGCTCACGAAACCCGGGCCCCGAAGGATATGGCTACACCTTC; CDR3: CASSRNPGPEGYGYTF
V: TRBV6-2/TRBV6-3; J: TRBJ2-7; size: -; D: TRBD1; DNA: TGTGCCAGCAGTTACCAGATGGACAGGTCGAGGTACGAGCAGTACTTC; CDR3: CASSYQMDRSRYEQYF
V: TRBV7-2; J: TRBJ1-6; size: -; D: TRBD1; DNA: TGTGCCAGCAGCTTAGGGACAGGCAATAATTCACCCCTCCACTTT; CDR3: CASSLGTGNNSPLHF
V: TRBV6-2/TRBV6-3; J: TRBJ1-2; size: -; D: -; DNA: TGTGCCAGCAGTTACGGCGTTCCTGCGGACTATGGCTACACCTTC; CDR3: CASSYGVPADYGYTF
V: TRBV9; J: TRBJ2-2; size: once; D: TRBD2; DNA: TGTGCCAGCAGCGTAGAAAAGGGACTAGCGGGAGGGCCGCGTTACACCGGGGAGCTGTTTTTT; CDR3: CASSVEKGLAGGPRYTGELFF
V: TRBV14; J: TRBJ1-4; size: -; D: -; DNA: TGTGCCAGCAGCCAATGGCAGAGTAATGAAAAACTGTTTTTT; CDR3: CASSQWQSNEKLFF
V: TRBV6-5; J: TRBJ2-7; size: -; D: -; DNA: TGTGCCAGCAGTCCTCAGAGTGTAGAGAACTACGAGCAGTACTTC; CDR3: CASSPQSVENYEQYF
V: TRBV7-9; J: TRBJ2-2; size: once; D: -; DNA: TGTGCCAGCAGCTTAAGGCCTAGCAACACCGGGGAGCTGTTTTTT; CDR3: CASSLRPSNTGELFF
V: TRBV30; J: TRBJ1-3; size: -; D: TRBD1; DNA: TGTGCCTGGGATCCGGGACAGTCTGGAAACACCATATATTTT; CDR3: CAWDPGQSGNTIYF
V: TRBV3-1; J: TRBJ2-5; size: once; D: TRBD2; DNA: TGTGCCAGCAGCCAAGATCGGATGGGAGGGAAAGAGACCCAGTACTTC; CDR3: CASSQDRMGGKETQYF
V: TRBV20-1; J: TRBJ1-1; size: -; D: -; DNA: TGCAGTGCTAGTAGGACGCCGGGATCTGAAGCTTTCTTT; CDR3: CSASRTPGSEAFF
V: TRBV7-3; J: TRBJ1-5; size: -; D: -; DNA: TGTGCCAGCAGCTCCTCTAGCAATCAGCCCCAGCATTTT; CDR3: CASSSSSNQPQHF
V: TRBV7-3; J: TRBJ1-2; size: -; D: TRBD1; DNA: TGTGCCAGCAGCGCAGGGGGCTCCAGTGGCTACACCTTC; CDR3: CASSAGGSSGYTF
V: TRBV7-9; J: TRBJ2-1; size: -; D: -; DNA: TGTGCCAGCAGCTTAGCTGGCACTAACGCCGGGGATGAGCAGTTCTTC; CDR3: CASSLAGTNAGDEQFF
V: TRBV28; J: TRBJ2-7; size: once; D: TRBD1; DNA: TGTGCCAGCAGTTTAGACAGGGGGGACTACGAGCAGTACTTC; CDR3: CASSLDRGDYEQYF
V: TRBV3-1; J: TRBJ2-7; size: -; D: TRBD2; DNA: TGTGCCAGCAGCCAAGCCGGGACTAACTACGAGCAGTACTTC; CDR3: CASSQAGTNYEQYF
V: TRBV2; J: TRBJ1-6; size: -; D: TRBD1; DNA: TGTGCCAGCAATGACAGGGAAGCTTCACCCCTCCACTTT; CDR3: CASNDREASPLHF
V: TRBV29-1; J: TRBJ2-1; size: once; D: TRBD1; DNA: TGCAGCGTTGATGACAGGGGCAGGTCCTACAATGAGCAGTTCTTC; CDR3: CSVDDRGRSYNEQFF
V: TRBV18; J: TRBJ2-1; size: -; D: TRBD2; DNA: TGTGCCAGCTCACCCTCCGGGACTAGCACCTACAATGAGCAGTTCTTC; CDR3: CASSPSGTSTYNEQFF
V: TRBV11-2; J: TRBJ2-1; size: once; D: -; DNA: TGTGCCAGCAGCTTATTTCGGGGGACTGCAGGTTCCAATGAGCAGTTCTTC; CDR3: CASSLFRGTAGSNEQFF
V: TRBV2; J: TRBJ2-7; size: -; D: -; DNA: TGTGCCAGCAGTGGGCCTAGCGATCCCTCCTACGAGCAGTACTTC; CDR3: CASSGPSDPSYEQYF
V: TRBV30; J: TRBJ1-5; size: -; D: -; DNA: TGTGCCTGGAGTCCTGGACAGTACAATCAGCCCCAGCATTTT; CDR3: CAWSPGQYNQPQHF
V: TRBV12-5; J: TRBJ2-4; size: -; D: -; DNA: TGTGCTAGTGGGTACACAGGGAGCGATCAGTACTTC; CDR3: CASGYTGSDQYF
V: TRBV20-1; J: TRBJ1-2; size: -; D: -; DNA: TGCAGTGCCACAGACCCGCGCACCTATGGCTACACCTTC; CDR3: CSATDPRTYGYTF
V: TRBV30; J: TRBJ2-3; size: -; D: -; DNA: TGTGCCTGGAGTGTACGACAGCTAGATACGCAGTATTTT; CDR3: CAWSVRQLDTQYF
V: TRBV15; J: TRBJ2-7; size: -; D: TRBD1; DNA: TGTGCCACCAGCAGAGAGGACAGGGGCTATACCGGCTCCTACGAGCAGTACTTC; CDR3: CATSREDRGYTGSYEQYF
V: TRBV5-8; J: TRBJ1-2; size: -; D: TRBD1; DNA: TGTGCCAGCAGCTCCTGGACAGGGGGCTATGGCTACACCTTC; CDR3: CASSSWTGGYGYTF